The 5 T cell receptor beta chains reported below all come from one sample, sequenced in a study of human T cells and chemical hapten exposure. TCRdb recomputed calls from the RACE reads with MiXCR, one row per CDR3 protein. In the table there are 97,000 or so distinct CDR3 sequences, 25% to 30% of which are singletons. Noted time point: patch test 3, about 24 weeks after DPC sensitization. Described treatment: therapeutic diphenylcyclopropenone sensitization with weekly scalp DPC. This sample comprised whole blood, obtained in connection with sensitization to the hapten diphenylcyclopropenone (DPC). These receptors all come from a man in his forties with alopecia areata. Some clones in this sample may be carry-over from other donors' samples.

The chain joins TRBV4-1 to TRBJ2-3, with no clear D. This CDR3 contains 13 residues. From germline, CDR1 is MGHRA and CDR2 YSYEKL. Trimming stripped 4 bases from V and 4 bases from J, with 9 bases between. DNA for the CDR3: TGCGCCAGCAGCCCCCTCTCACCAGATACGCAGTATTTT. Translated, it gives CASSPLSPDTQYF.

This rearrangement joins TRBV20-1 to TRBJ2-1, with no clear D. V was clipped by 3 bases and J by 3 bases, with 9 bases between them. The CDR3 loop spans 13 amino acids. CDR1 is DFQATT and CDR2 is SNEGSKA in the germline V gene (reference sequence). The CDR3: CSARTSNYNEQFF. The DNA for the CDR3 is TGCAGTGCTAGGACCTCGAACTACAATGAGCAGTTCTTC.

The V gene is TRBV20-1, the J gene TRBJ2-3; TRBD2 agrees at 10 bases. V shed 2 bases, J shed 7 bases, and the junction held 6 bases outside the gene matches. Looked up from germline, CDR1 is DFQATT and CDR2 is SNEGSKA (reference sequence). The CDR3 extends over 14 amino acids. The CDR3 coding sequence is TGCAGTGCTAGAACTAGCGGGATACAGAATACGCAGTATTTT. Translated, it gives CSARTSGIQNTQYF.

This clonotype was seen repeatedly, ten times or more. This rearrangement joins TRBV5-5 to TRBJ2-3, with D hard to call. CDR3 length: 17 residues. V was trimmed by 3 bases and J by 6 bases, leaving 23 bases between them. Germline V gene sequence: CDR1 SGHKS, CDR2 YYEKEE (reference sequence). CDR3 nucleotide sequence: TGTGCCAGCAGCTCACACTTGACACTAACCTACGAGGATACGCAGTATTTT. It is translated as CASSSHLTLTYEDTQYF.

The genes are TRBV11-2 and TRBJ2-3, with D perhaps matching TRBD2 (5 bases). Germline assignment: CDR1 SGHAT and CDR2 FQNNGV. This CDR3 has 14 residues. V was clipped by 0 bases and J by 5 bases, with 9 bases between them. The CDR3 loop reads CASSLEDWRDTQYF. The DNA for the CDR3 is TGTGCCAGCAGCTTAGAGGACTGGAGAGATACGCAGTATTTT.